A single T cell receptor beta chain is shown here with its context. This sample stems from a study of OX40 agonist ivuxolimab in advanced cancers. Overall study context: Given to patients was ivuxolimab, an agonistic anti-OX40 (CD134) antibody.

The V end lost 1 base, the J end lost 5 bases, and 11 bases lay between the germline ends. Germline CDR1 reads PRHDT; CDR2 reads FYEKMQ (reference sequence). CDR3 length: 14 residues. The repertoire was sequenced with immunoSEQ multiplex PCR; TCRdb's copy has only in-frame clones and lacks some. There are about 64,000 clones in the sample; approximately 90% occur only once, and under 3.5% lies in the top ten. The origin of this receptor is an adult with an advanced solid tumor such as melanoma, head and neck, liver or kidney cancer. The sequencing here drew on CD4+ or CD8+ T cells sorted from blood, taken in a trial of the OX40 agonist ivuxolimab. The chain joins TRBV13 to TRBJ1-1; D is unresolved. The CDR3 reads CASSLELRATEAFF. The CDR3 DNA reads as TGTGCCAGCAGCTTAGAACTGAGGGCAACTGAAGCTTTCTTT.